Listed below are T cell receptor beta chains from one sample, sequenced in a study of beta chain features in type 1 diabetes. The data were produced by immunoSEQ multiplex PCR, yet TCRdb's version contains in-frame clones alone and is incomplete. This repertoire shows about 210,000 clones, under 13% found once; its top ten account for approximately 1.5%. Sequencing was done on a sample of central memory CD4+ T cells from blood. These TCRs come from a man aged 18 to 29 in good health. CDR3s include the opening cysteine and the closing phenylalanine or tryptophan. A D gene is named only where the DNA matches it firmly. Clone size is not always given. Where it is, it says once, few, many or a class for expanded clones.

v_call: TRBV7-2; d_call: NA; j_call: TRBJ1-2; clone_size: few; cdr3_aa: CASSSSGPPDGYTF; cdr3_nt: TGTGCCAGCAGCTCCTCCGGGCCTCCGGATGGCTACACCTTC
v_call: TRBV2; d_call: TRBD2; j_call: TRBJ2-1; clone_size: few; cdr3_aa: CASRRTSGSLGEQFF; cdr3_nt: TGTGCCAGCAGGCGGACTAGCGGGAGCTTAGGTGAGCAGTTCTTC
v_call: TRBV29-1; d_call: NA; j_call: TRBJ1-1; clone_size: NA; cdr3_aa: CSAQQKVGSTEAFF; cdr3_nt: TGCAGCGCCCAACAGAAAGTGGGGAGCACTGAAGCTTTCTTT
v_call: TRBV7-2; d_call: NA; j_call: TRBJ2-6; clone_size: many; cdr3_aa: CASSSRQGGSGANVLTF; cdr3_nt: TGTGCCAGCAGCTCCCGACAGGGAGGGTCTGGGGCCAACGTCCTGACTTTC
v_call: TRBV18; d_call: TRBD1; j_call: TRBJ2-4; clone_size: NA; cdr3_aa: CASSPPDRGNIQYF; cdr3_nt: TGTGCCAGCTCACCACCGGACAGGGGAAACATTCAGTACTTC
v_call: TRBV29-1; d_call: NA; j_call: TRBJ2-7; clone_size: many; cdr3_aa: CSVAPSGVSAYEQYF; cdr3_nt: TGCAGCGTTGCGCCCTCGGGGGTTAGCGCCTACGAGCAGTACTTC
v_call: TRBV7-2; d_call: NA; j_call: TRBJ2-7; clone_size: NA; cdr3_aa: CASSPAFAQYF; cdr3_nt: TGTGCCAGCAGCCCTGCGTTCGCGCAGTACTTC
v_call: TRBV30; d_call: TRBD2; j_call: TRBJ2-2; clone_size: NA; cdr3_aa: CAWSKGTSGSVSGELFF; cdr3_nt: TGTGCCTGGAGTAAAGGGACTAGCGGGAGTGTCAGCGGGGAGCTGTTTTTT
v_call: TRBV4-1; d_call: NA; j_call: TRBJ1-1; clone_size: few; cdr3_aa: CASTASRPGGEAFF; cdr3_nt: TGCGCCAGCACCGCATCCCGGCCGGGCGGGGAAGCTTTCTTT
v_call: TRBV10-3; d_call: NA; j_call: TRBJ2-7; clone_size: few; cdr3_aa: CAISPGLSYEQYF; cdr3_nt: TGTGCCATCAGTCCGGGACTCTCCTACGAGCAGTACTTC
v_call: TRBV6-1; d_call: NA; j_call: TRBJ2-7; clone_size: NA; cdr3_aa: CASLLGTKSTYEQYF; cdr3_nt: TGTGCCAGCCTGTTAGGGACCAAAAGCACCTACGAGCAGTACTTC
v_call: TRBV29-1; d_call: NA; j_call: TRBJ2-1; clone_size: few; cdr3_aa: CSGAQQVWDNEQFF; cdr3_nt: TGCAGCGGTGCTCAACAGGTGTGGGACAATGAGCAGTTCTTC
v_call: TRBV9; d_call: NA; j_call: TRBJ2-7; clone_size: NA; cdr3_aa: CASSVAGGNLYEQYF; cdr3_nt: TGTGCCAGCAGCGTAGCGGGGGGCAACCTCTACGAGCAGTACTTC
v_call: TRBV10-3; d_call: NA; j_call: TRBJ2-5; clone_size: few; cdr3_aa: CAISESGGNQETQYF; cdr3_nt: TGTGCCATCAGTGAGTCTGGCGGAAACCAAGAGACCCAGTACTTC
v_call: TRBV29-1; d_call: NA; j_call: TRBJ1-2; clone_size: once; cdr3_aa: CSAETGAGYGYTF; cdr3_nt: TGCAGCGCTGAAACGGGGGCGGGCTATGGCTACACCTTC
v_call: TRBV10-3; d_call: TRBD2; j_call: TRBJ2-1; clone_size: few; cdr3_aa: CATGGSSYNEQFF; cdr3_nt: TGTGCCACCGGCGGGAGTTCGTACAATGAGCAGTTCTTC
v_call: TRBV7-9; d_call: NA; j_call: TRBJ2-7; clone_size: NA; cdr3_aa: CASSLVGGYEQYF; cdr3_nt: TGTGCCAGCAGCTTAGTTGGTGGATACGAGCAGTACTTC
v_call: TRBV18; d_call: NA; j_call: TRBJ2-5; clone_size: many; cdr3_aa: CASSGADSQETQYF; cdr3_nt: TGTGCCAGCTCAGGTGCGGACAGTCAAGAGACCCAGTACTTC
v_call: TRBV6-1; d_call: TRBD2; j_call: TRBJ2-3; clone_size: NA; cdr3_aa: CASSERSLAGSDTQYF; cdr3_nt: TGTGCCAGCAGTGAAAGGAGTCTAGCGGGGTCAGATACGCAGTATTTT
v_call: TRBV30; d_call: NA; j_call: TRBJ1-1; clone_size: few; cdr3_aa: CAWNIDPNTEAFF; cdr3_nt: TGTGCCTGGAACATAGACCCGAACACTGAAGCTTTCTTT
v_call: TRBV30; d_call: TRBD2; j_call: TRBJ2-3; clone_size: many; cdr3_aa: CAWGLAGGRDTQYF; cdr3_nt: TGTGCCTGGGGGCTAGCGGGAGGCAGGGATACGCAGTATTTT
v_call: TRBV7-9; d_call: TRBD1; j_call: TRBJ2-3; clone_size: NA; cdr3_aa: CASSSDRSTDTQYF; cdr3_nt: TGTGCCAGCAGCTCGGACAGGTCCACAGATACGCAGTATTTT
v_call: TRBV5-1; d_call: TRBD1; j_call: TRBJ2-5; clone_size: NA; cdr3_aa: CASSLVGTEEETQYF; cdr3_nt: TGCGCCAGCAGCTTGGTGGGGACAGAAGAAGAGACCCAGTACTTC
v_call: TRBV7-9; d_call: NA; j_call: TRBJ2-3; clone_size: NA; cdr3_aa: CASSLSRLSGTDTQYF; cdr3_nt: TGTGCCAGCAGCTTGTCTCGATTGTCAGGCACAGATACGCAGTATTTT
v_call: TRBV11-2; d_call: TRBD1; j_call: TRBJ2-5; clone_size: NA; cdr3_aa: CASRHTGGETQYF; cdr3_nt: TGTGCCAGCAGGCACACAGGGGGAGAGACCCAGTACTTC
v_call: TRBV28; d_call: NA; j_call: TRBJ2-3; clone_size: few; cdr3_aa: CASRDPGRTDTQYF; cdr3_nt: TGTGCCAGCAGGGATCCGGGTCGCACAGATACGCAGTATTTT
v_call: TRBV27; d_call: NA; j_call: TRBJ2-5; clone_size: NA; cdr3_aa: CASSLAQSRETQYF; cdr3_nt: TGTGCCAGCAGTTTGGCCCAAAGCCGGGAGACCCAGTACTTC
v_call: TRBV4-1; d_call: NA; j_call: TRBJ1-4; clone_size: NA; cdr3_aa: CASSLTAYPGDEKLFF; cdr3_nt: TGCGCCAGCAGTTTGACAGCCTACCCCGGAGATGAAAAACTGTTTTTT
v_call: TRBV4-3; d_call: TRBD2; j_call: TRBJ2-7; clone_size: few; cdr3_aa: CASSQGGGRDSYEQYF; cdr3_nt: TGCGCCAGCAGCCAAGGTGGCGGGAGGGACTCCTACGAGCAGTACTTC
v_call: TRBV29-1; d_call: NA; j_call: TRBJ1-3; clone_size: few; cdr3_aa: CSVARGRNSGNTIYF; cdr3_nt: TGCAGCGTCGCACGGGGACGGAACTCTGGAAACACCATATATTTT
v_call: TRBV5-1; d_call: NA; j_call: TRBJ1-2; clone_size: NA; cdr3_aa: CASSLAVEGAYGYTF; cdr3_nt: TGCGCCAGCAGCTTGGCCGTGGAAGGAGCCTATGGCTACACCTTC
v_call: TRBV9; d_call: NA; j_call: TRBJ2-7; clone_size: NA; cdr3_aa: CASSVGPGPTYEQYF; cdr3_nt: TGTGCCAGCAGCGTAGGACCAGGGCCGACCTACGAGCAGTACTTC
v_call: TRBV5-6; d_call: TRBD1; j_call: TRBJ1-1; clone_size: NA; cdr3_aa: CASSRDRRGTEAFF; cdr3_nt: TGTGCCAGCAGCCGGGACAGGAGGGGCACTGAAGCTTTCTTT
v_call: TRBV19; d_call: TRBD1; j_call: TRBJ1-2; clone_size: few; cdr3_aa: CASSIDRGGYTF; cdr3_nt: TGTGCCAGTAGTATCGACAGGGGTGGCTACACCTTC
v_call: TRBV15; d_call: NA; j_call: TRBJ1-4; clone_size: NA; cdr3_aa: CATSSGNRARVEKLFF; cdr3_nt: TGTGCCACCAGCTCGGGTAACAGGGCGAGGGTCGAAAAACTGTTTTTT
v_call: TRBV6-5; d_call: NA; j_call: TRBJ2-3; clone_size: NA; cdr3_aa: CASSRVSTDTQYF; cdr3_nt: TGTGCCAGCAGCAGAGTAAGCACAGATACGCAGTATTTT
v_call: TRBV15; d_call: NA; j_call: TRBJ2-1; clone_size: many; cdr3_aa: CATSSLAQGGYNEQFF; cdr3_nt: TGTGCCACCAGCAGCCTGGCCCAGGGGGGCTACAATGAGCAGTTCTTC
v_call: TRBV18; d_call: TRBD1; j_call: TRBJ2-1; clone_size: NA; cdr3_aa: CASSPGPGQGNNEQFF; cdr3_nt: TGTGCCAGCTCACCAGGCCCGGGACAGGGGAACAATGAGCAGTTCTTC
v_call: TRBV4-3; d_call: NA; j_call: TRBJ2-4; clone_size: few; cdr3_aa: CASSLGGGSGVNIQYF; cdr3_nt: TGCGCCAGCAGCCTCGGAGGGGGGAGCGGGGTAAACATTCAGTACTTC
v_call: TRBV6-6; d_call: NA; j_call: TRBJ1-2; clone_size: few; cdr3_aa: CASYSTVFYGYTF; cdr3_nt: TGTGCCAGCTATTCCACGGTTTTCTATGGCTACACCTTC
v_call: TRBV5-6; d_call: NA; j_call: TRBJ2-7; clone_size: NA; cdr3_aa: CASSSRGARRRDEQYF; cdr3_nt: TGTGCCAGCAGCTCCCGCGGAGCGAGGAGGAGGGACGAGCAGTACTTC
v_call: TRBV6-6; d_call: TRBD1; j_call: TRBJ2-7; clone_size: NA; cdr3_aa: CASSYSGQGLHEQYF; cdr3_nt: TGTGCCAGCAGTTACTCGGGACAGGGTCTCCACGAGCAGTACTTC
v_call: TRBV2; d_call: TRBD1; j_call: TRBJ1-4; clone_size: NA; cdr3_aa: CASSETGTGDEKLFF; cdr3_nt: TGTGCCAGCAGCGAAACCGGGACAGGGGATGAAAAACTGTTTTTT
v_call: TRBV7-2; d_call: NA; j_call: TRBJ2-1; clone_size: few; cdr3_aa: CASSLAVGGPYNEQFF; cdr3_nt: TGTGCCAGCAGCTTGGCCGTCGGGGGGCCTTACAATGAGCAGTTCTTC
v_call: TRBV6-1; d_call: NA; j_call: TRBJ2-1; clone_size: NA; cdr3_aa: CASTLAELPEQFF; cdr3_nt: TGTGCCAGCACGCTAGCCGAATTGCCTGAGCAGTTCTTC
v_call: TRBV14; d_call: NA; j_call: TRBJ2-1; clone_size: few; cdr3_aa: CASSPSGGTSYNEQFF; cdr3_nt: TGTGCCAGCAGCCCGAGTGGCGGTACCTCCTACAATGAGCAGTTCTTC
v_call: TRBV18; d_call: NA; j_call: TRBJ2-7; clone_size: few; cdr3_aa: CASSPYRESYEQYF; cdr3_nt: TGTGCCAGCTCACCTTACAGGGAATCCTACGAGCAGTACTTC
v_call: TRBV5-6; d_call: NA; j_call: TRBJ2-7; clone_size: NA; cdr3_aa: CASSPKMGWTANSYEQYF; cdr3_nt: TGTGCCAGCAGCCCAAAGATGGGATGGACAGCGAACTCCTACGAGCAGTACTTC